The 11 T cell receptor beta chains below were found in one sample sequenced in a study of blood T cell repertoires in COVID-19. The assay was immunoSEQ multiplex PCR, and TCRdb's table has in-frame clones only and misses some. The data contain over 90,000 clones, roughly nine tenths of them singletons. Sequenced input: peripheral blood. These receptors all come from a man between 50 and 59 years old with active COVID-19.

The rearrangement joins TRBV4-1 to TRBJ1-2, with D possibly TRBD1 on 5 matching bases. The CDR3 is 14 amino acids. Germline CDR1 MGHRA, CDR2 YSYEKL. V was clipped by 3 bases and J by 5 bases, with 13 bases between them. Here the CDR3 DNA reads TGCGCCAGCAGCCACGATGGGGCAGGGTATGGCTACACCTTC. This gives the protein CASSHDGAGYGYTF.

This clone was seen a single time. The chain couples TRBV7-9 to TRBJ2-4; a possible D gene is TRBD1 (6 bases). The CDR3 contains 12 residues. Trimming left V 4 bases short and J 14 bases short, with 15 bases between. From germline, CDR1 is SEHNR and CDR2 FQNEAQ (reference sequence). CDR3 in amino acids: CASSSEQGVKYF. The CDR3 DNA reads as TGTGCCAGCAGCTCCGAACAGGGTGTCAAGTACTTC.

The gene calls are TRBV6-5 and TRBJ1-3; D is uncertain. Trimming pared 7 bases from V and 3 bases from J, leaving 10 bases between. The germline V gene encodes CDR1 MNHEY and CDR2 SVGAGI. The CDR3 has 13 residues. In nucleotides, the CDR3 is TGTGCCAGCACCGGGGTCGTTGGAAACACCATATATTTT. Amino acids: CASTGVVGNTIYF.

This sequence joins TRBV27 and TRBJ2-7; D is ambiguous. Trimming pared 6 bases from V and 7 bases from J, leaving 13 bases between. The length of the CDR3 is 12 residues. Germline V gives CDR1 MNHEY, CDR2 SMNVEV (reference sequence). The DNA for the CDR3 is TGTGCCAGCAGAATGGCCCAATCGGAGCAGTACTTC. This gives the protein CASRMAQSEQYF.

The V call is TRBV9, the J call TRBJ2-3; 8 nucleotides match TRBD2. The germline gives CDR1 SGDLS, CDR2 YYNGEE. The CDR3 sequence is 16 residues long. V was clipped by 4 bases and J by 4 bases; unmatched bases: 11. The CDR3 loop is CASSLRGGFGSDTQYF. The DNA of the CDR3 is TGTGCCAGCAGCCTCCGGGGGGGCTTTGGTTCAGATACGCAGTATTTT.

The chain has TRBV2 and TRBJ2-6; 7 bases map to TRBD1. The CDR3 runs 17 residues. The germline gives CDR1 SNHLY, CDR2 FYNNEI. V trimming: 5 bases; J trimming: 0 bases; junction bases outside the gene matches: 7. As DNA, the CDR3 is TGTGCCAGCAGTCCTTATGGGACAGACTCTGGGGCCAACGTCCTGACTTTC. As protein: CASSPYGTDSGANVLTF.

V and J are TRBV12-3 or TRBV12-4 and TRBJ1-2; D gene ambiguous. This CDR3 has 12 amino acids. V lost 3 bases and J 8 bases, leaving 10 bases between the germline ends. DNA of the CDR3: TGTGCCAGCAGTTTCCCCGCGGGCGGCTACACCTTC. Translated: CASSFPAGGYTF.

This chain uses TRBV7-9 with TRBJ1-2; D gene uncertain. V dropped 3 bases and J dropped 8 bases, with 22 bases sitting between them. CDR1 is SEHNR and CDR2 is FQNEAQ in the germline V gene (reference sequence). This CDR3 region has 16 residues. Written as DNA, the CDR3 is TGTGCCAGCAGCTTTAACCCAAGCGGTCCTAATACGGGCTACACCTTC. Amino acids: CASSFNPSGPNTGYTF. Looking up the rest from reference TRBV7-9 and TRBJ1-2 gives the full variable domain: DTGVSQNPRHKITKRGQNVTFRCDPISEHNRLYWYRQTLGQGPEFLTYFQNEAQLEKSRLLSDRFSAERPKGSFSTLEIQRTEQGDSAMYLCASSFNPSGPNTGYTFGSGTRLTVV.

The V and J genes are TRBV7-2 and TRBJ1-2; D not resolved. CDR3 length: 13 residues. The germline V and J ends were trimmed by 4 bases and 9 bases, with 15 bases remaining between them. Germline CDR1 SGHTA, CDR2 FQGNSA. In DNA form, the CDR3 reads TGTGCCAGCAGCTCCCCGACGAGGCGGCGCTACACCTTC. Residues: CASSSPTRRRYTF.

The chain carries TRBV7-2 and TRBJ1-5; D is undetermined. V lost 5 bases and J lost 4, with 6 bases in between. Germline V CDR1 and CDR2: SGHTA, FQGNSA. The CDR3 runs to 12 residues. DNA for the CDR3: TGTGCCAGCAGCCGAGTGAATCAGCCCCAGCATTTT. It specifies CASSRVNQPQHF.

The chain employs TRBV5-5 and TRBJ2-7; possibly TRBD2 for D (5 bases). The germline gives CDR1 SGHKS, CDR2 YYEKEE (reference sequence). This CDR3 is 13 amino acids long. Between the trimmed V and J ends, which lost 4 bases and 4 bases, there was a span of 12 bases. CDR3 region: CASSPYSGYEQYF. CDR3 DNA: TGTGCCAGCAGCCCCTATTCGGGATACGAGCAGTACTTC.